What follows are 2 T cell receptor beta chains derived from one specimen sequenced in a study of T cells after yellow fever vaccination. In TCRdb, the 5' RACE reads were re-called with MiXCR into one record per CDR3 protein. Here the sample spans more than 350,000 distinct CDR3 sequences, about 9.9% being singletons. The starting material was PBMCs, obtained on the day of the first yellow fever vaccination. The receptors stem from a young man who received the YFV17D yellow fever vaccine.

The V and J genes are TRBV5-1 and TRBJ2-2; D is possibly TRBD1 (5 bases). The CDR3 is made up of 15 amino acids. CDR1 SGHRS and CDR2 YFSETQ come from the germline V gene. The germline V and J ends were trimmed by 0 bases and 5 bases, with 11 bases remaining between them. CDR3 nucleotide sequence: TGCGCCAGCAGCTTGGCCAGGGCTGGAACCGGGGAGCTGTTTTTT. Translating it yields CASSLARAGTGELFF.

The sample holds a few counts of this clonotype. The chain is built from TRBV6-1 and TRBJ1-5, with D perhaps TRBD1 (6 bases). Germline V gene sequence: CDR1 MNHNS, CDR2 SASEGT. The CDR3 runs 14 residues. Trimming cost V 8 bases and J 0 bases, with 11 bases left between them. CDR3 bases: TGTGCCAGCGTGTGGGGGGCTAGCAATCAGCCCCAGCATTTT. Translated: CASVWGASNQPQHF.